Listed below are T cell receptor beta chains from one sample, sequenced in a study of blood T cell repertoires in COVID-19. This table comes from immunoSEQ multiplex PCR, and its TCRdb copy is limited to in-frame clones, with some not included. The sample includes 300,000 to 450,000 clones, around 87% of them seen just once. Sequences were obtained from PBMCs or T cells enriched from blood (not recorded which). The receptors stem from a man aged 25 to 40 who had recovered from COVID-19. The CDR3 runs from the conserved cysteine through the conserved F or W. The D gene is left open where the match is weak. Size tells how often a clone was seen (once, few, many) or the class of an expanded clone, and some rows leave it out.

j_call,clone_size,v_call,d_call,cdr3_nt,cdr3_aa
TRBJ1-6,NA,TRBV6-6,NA,TGTGCCAGCAGTTATGCGGAGCTCAATTCACCCCTCCACTTT,CASSYAELNSPLHF
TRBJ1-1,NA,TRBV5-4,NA,TGTGCCAGCAGCTTGCTTAACACTGAAGCTTTCTTT,CASSLLNTEAFF
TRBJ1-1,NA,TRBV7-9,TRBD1,TGTGCCAGCAGCTTAGCGACAGGGACACTGAATGCTGAAGCTTTCTTT,CASSLATGTLNAEAFF
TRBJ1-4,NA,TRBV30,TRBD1,TGTGCCTGGAGTGCAATACCGGGACAGGGCGTGGGTCGGGAAAAACTGTTTTTT,CAWSAIPGQGVGREKLFF
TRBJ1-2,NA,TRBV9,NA,TGTGCCAGCAGCGTAGGAATTACAGGTGGGGGAGGATCGAAAGGCTACACCTTC,CASSVGITGGGGSKGYTF
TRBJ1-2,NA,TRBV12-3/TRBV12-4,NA,TGTGCCAGCAGCCAGGGGAACGGAGGCTACACCTTC,CASSQGNGGYTF
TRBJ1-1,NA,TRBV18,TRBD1,TGTGCCAGCTCACCATCCCGACAGGGGACTGAAGCTTTCTTT,CASSPSRQGTEAFF
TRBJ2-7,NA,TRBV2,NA,TGTGCCAGCAGCTCTCGGGAGCAGTACTTC,CASSSREQYF
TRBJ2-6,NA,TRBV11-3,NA,TGTGCCAGCAGCCCAGGGTCTGGGGCCAACGTCCTGACTTTC,CASSPGSGANVLTF
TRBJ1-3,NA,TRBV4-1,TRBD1,TGCGCCAGCACCCTAAAACAGGGGTACGGAAACACCATATATTTT,CASTLKQGYGNTIYF
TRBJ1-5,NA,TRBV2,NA,TGTGCCAGCAGTCCAAGGCAAGACTTTCAGCCCCAGCATTTT,CASSPRQDFQPQHF
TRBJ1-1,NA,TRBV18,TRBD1,TGTGCCAGCTCACCAAAGACAGGGACGAACACTGAAGCTTTCTTT,CASSPKTGTNTEAFF
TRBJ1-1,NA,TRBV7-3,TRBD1,TGTGCCAGCAGCGTAACAGGGGGCGCTGGGAAGACTGAAGCTTTCTTT,CASSVTGGAGKTEAFF
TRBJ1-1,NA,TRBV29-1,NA,TGCAGCGTTGAATCGTGGAGGGGAAGCACTGAAGCTTTCTTT,CSVESWRGSTEAFF
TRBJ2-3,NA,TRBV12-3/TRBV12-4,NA,TGTGCCAGCAGTGGCGGGGGCACAGATACGCAGTATTTT,CASSGGGTDTQYF
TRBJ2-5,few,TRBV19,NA,TGTGCCAGTAGTATAGATCTATACAGGCAAGAGACCCAGTACTTC,CASSIDLYRQETQYF
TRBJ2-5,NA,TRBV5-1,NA,TGCGCCAGCAGTCTCCAACTCCAAGAGACCCAGTACTTC,CASSLQLQETQYF
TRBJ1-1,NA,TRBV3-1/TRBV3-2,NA,TGTGCCAGCAGCCAAGGCTACCTACTGAACACTGAAGCTTTCTTT,CASSQGYLLNTEAFF
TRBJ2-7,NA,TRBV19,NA,TGTGCCAGTAGTATATTCGGCAGGGGGGTCTACGAGCAGTACTTC,CASSIFGRGVYEQYF
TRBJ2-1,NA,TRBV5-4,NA,TGTGCCAGCACCGCTCAGGATGAGCAGTTCTTC,CASTAQDEQFF
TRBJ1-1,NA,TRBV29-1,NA,TGCAGCGTTGGGGGCAGATTGAACACTGAAGCTTTCTTT,CSVGGRLNTEAFF
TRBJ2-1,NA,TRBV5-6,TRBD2,TGTGCCAGCAGCTTCTATAGCGGGGGCCTATACAATGAGCAGTTCTTC,CASSFYSGGLYNEQFF
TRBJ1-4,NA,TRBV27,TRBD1,TGTGCCAGCAGTTTAAGTCCGTTACAGGGGCTTTCTGAAAAACTGTTTTTT,CASSLSPLQGLSEKLFF
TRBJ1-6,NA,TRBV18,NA,TGTGCCAGCTCACCGGATAGGAGCTATAATTCACCCCTCCACTTT,CASSPDRSYNSPLHF
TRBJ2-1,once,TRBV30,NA,TGTGCCTGGTCGCGGGACAATGAGCAGTTCTTC,CAWSRDNEQFF
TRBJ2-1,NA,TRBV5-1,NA,TGCGCCAGCAGCTTGGGGGCTTACAATGAGCAGTTCTTC,CASSLGAYNEQFF
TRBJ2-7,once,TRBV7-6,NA,TGTGCCAGCAGCATACTAACAGGTCCCGCCTACGAGCAGTACTTC,CASSILTGPAYEQYF
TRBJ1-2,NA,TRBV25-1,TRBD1,TGTGCCAGCACCCCCTCAAATGACAGGGGGCGAGGCTACACCTTC,CASTPSNDRGRGYTF
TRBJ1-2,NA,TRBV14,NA,TGTGCCAGCAGCCTAACGGGGTTGGAGGGCTACACCTTC,CASSLTGLEGYTF
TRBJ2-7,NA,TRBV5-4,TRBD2,TGTGCCAGCAGCTCCGAGGGGCGGGGGGCATCCTACGAGCAGTACTTC,CASSSEGRGASYEQYF
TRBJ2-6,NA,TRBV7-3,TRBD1,TGTGCCAGCAGCCCACGTTGGACAGGGCCTGGGGCCAACGTCCTGACTTTC,CASSPRWTGPGANVLTF
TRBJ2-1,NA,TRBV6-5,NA,TGTGCCATCCGACAGGATTACAATGAGCAGTTCTTC,CAIRQDYNEQFF
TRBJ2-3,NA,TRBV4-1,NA,TGCGCCAGCAGCCAAGATAAACTCGCCTTCCCCGGGGCAGATACGCAGTATTTT,CASSQDKLAFPGADTQYF
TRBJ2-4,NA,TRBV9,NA,TGTGCCAGCAGCGCTGGGACATCTGGAAACATTCAGTACTTC,CASSAGTSGNIQYF
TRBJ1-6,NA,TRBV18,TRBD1,TGTGCCAGCTCACCGAGGACAGGGAACAATTCACCCCTCCACTTT,CASSPRTGNNSPLHF
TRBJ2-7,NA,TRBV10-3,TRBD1,TGTGCCATCAGCGGACAGGGGAACTACGAGCAGTACTTC,CAISGQGNYEQYF
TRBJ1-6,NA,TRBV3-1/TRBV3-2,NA,TGTGCCAGCAGCCAAGATCGGGTAACAGGGTTCTATAATTCACCCCTCCACTTT,CASSQDRVTGFYNSPLHF
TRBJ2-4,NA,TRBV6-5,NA,TGTGCCACCCAAGCGGTTGCCAAAAACATTCAGTACTTC,CATQAVAKNIQYF